This TCR beta chain was documented in a study of T cell responses to AZD1222 COVID-19 vaccine. Study results and caveats: A reported finding is that nearly half of spike-specific TCRs target unmutated variant regions. White British ancestry dominated among donors, who included more females, and clonal diversity was possibly underestimated. An increase in Spike-specific TCR breadth and depth was observed after two AZD1222 doses.

Germline-derived CDR1 and CDR2 are KGHSH and LQKENI. Germline trimming cut 4 bases from V and 0 bases from J; bases unmatched to any gene: 5. This CDR3 comprises 15 residues. Profiling relied on immunoSEQ multiplex PCR, and the TCRdb table lists in-frame clones only, not all of them. The sample carries some 100,000 clones, roughly nine tenths recorded once. As regards this clone: Its specificity is unknown.

The chain uses TRBV18 and TRBJ2-5; 7 positions agree with TRBD1. The starting material was peripheral blood, obtained 28 days after the second AZD1222 dose. This TCR came from an adult who received the AZD1222 COVID-19 vaccine. The CDR3 loop reads CASSLRTGYQETQYF. The CDR3 DNA reads as TGTGCCAGCTCACTCAGGACAGGCTACCAAGAGACCCAGTACTTC.